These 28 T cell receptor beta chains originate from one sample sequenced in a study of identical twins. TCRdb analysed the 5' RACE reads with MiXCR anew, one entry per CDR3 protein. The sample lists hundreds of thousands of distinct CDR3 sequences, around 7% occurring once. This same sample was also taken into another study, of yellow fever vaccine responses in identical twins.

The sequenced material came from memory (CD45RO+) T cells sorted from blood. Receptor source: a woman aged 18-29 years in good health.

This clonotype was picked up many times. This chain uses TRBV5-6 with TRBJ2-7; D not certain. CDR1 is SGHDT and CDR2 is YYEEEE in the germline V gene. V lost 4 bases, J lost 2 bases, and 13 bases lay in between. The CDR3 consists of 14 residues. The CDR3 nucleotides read TGTGCCAGCAGCGCCCGGCGGATAACCTACGAGCAGTACGTC. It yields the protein CASSARRITYEQYV.

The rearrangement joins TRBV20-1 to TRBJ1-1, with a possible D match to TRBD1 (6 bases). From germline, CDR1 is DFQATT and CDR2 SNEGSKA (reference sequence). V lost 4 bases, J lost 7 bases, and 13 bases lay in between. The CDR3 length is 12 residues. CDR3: CSANAGAIEAFF. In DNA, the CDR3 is TGCAGTGCTAACGCGGGGGCCATTGAAGCTTTCTTT.

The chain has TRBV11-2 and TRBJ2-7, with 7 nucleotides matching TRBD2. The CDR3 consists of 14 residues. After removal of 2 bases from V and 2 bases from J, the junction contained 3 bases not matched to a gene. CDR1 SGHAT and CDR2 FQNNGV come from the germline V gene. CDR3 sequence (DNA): TGTGCCAGCAGCTTAAAGCGGGGTCCCTACGAGCAGTACGTC. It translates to CASSLKRGPYEQYV.

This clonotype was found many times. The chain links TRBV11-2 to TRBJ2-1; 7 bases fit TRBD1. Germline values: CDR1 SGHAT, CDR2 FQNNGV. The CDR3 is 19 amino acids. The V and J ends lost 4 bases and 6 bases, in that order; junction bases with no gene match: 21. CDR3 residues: CASSYRNLKRRQGGNEQFF. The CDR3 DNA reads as TGTGCCAGCAGCTACCGAAACCTCAAACGGAGACAGGGTGGCAATGAGCAGTTCTTC. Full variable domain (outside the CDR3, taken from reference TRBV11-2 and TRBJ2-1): EAGVAQSPRYKIIEKRQSVAFWCNPISGHATLYWYQQILGQGPKLLIQFQNNGVVDDSQLPKDRFSAERLKGVDSTLKIQPAKLEDSAVYLCASSYRNLKRRQGGNEQFFGPGTRLTVL.

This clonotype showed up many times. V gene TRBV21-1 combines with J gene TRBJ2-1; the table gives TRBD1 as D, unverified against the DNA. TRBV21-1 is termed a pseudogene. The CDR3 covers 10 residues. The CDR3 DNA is TGTGCCAGCAGCAATGGCGGGGGCAGCTTC. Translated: CASSNGGGSF.

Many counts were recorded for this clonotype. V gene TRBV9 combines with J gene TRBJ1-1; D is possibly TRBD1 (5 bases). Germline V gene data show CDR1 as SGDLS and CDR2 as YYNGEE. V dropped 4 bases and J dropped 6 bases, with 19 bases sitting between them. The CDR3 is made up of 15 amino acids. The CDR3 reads CASSSRPYGAAEAFF. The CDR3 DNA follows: TGTGCCAGCAGCTCCCGACCGTACGGGGCTGCTGAAGCTTTCTTT. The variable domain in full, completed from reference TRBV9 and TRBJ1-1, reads DSGVTQTPKHLITATGQRVTLRCSPRSGDLSVYWYQQSLDQGLQFLIQYYNGEERAKGNILERFSAQQFPDLHSELNLSSLELGDSALYFCASSSRPYGAAEAFFGQGTRLTVV.

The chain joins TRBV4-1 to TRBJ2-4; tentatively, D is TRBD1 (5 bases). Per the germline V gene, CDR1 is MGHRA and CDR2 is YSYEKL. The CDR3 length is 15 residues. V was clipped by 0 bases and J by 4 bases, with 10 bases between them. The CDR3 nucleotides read TGCGCCAGCAGCCAAGATCGACAGAAGAAAAACATTCAGTACTTC. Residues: CASSQDRQKKNIQYF.

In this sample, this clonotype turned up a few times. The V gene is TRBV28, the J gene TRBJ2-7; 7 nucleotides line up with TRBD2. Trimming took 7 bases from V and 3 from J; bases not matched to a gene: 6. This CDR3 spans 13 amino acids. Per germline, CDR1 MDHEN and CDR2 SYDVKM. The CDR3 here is CASKWRESYEQYF. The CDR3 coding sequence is TGTGCCAGCAAATGGCGGGAGAGCTACGAGCAGTACTTC.

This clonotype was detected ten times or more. CDR3 sequence: CASSITTDTQYF. In nucleotides, the CDR3 is TGCGCCAGCAGCATAACCACAGATACGCAGTATTTT. The chain is built from TRBV5-1 and TRBJ2-3; D uncertain. The CDR3 runs 12 residues. CDR1 SGHRS and CDR2 YFSETQ come from the germline V gene. Trimming removed 4 bases from V and 2 bases from J, with 5 bases in between.

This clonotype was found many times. CDR3 sequence: CAITPGARGANVLTF. CDR3 nucleotides: TGTGCCATCACCCCTGGGGCTCGAGGGGCCAACGTCCTGACTTTC. This chain links TRBV10-3 with TRBJ2-6, with a possible D match to TRBD1 (5 bases). The CDR3 loop spans 15 amino acids. V was pared by 7 bases and J by 4 bases, with 14 bases between. In germline, CDR1 is ENHRY, CDR2 SYGVKD.

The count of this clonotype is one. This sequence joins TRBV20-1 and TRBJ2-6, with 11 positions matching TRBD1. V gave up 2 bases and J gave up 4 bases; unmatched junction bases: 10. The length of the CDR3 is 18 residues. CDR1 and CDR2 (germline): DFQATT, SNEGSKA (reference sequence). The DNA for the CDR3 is TGCAGTGCTAGACCGGGAGGGACAGGGGGTTCCGGGGCCAACGTCCTGACTTTC. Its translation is CSARPGGTGGSGANVLTF.

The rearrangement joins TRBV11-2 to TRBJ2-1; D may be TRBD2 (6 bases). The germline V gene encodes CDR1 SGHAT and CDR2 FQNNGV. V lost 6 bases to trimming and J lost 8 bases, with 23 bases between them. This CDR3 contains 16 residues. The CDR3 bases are TGTGCCAGCAGGCCCCTTTCTGCGGGACCAAGGGATGAGCAGTTCTTC. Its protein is CASRPLSAGPRDEQFF.

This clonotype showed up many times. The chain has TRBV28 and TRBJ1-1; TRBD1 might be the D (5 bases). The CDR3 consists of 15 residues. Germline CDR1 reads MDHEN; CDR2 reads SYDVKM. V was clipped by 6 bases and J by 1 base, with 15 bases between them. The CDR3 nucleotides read TGTGCCAGCAGACGAACCGGGACGGGGAACACTGAAGCTTTCTTT. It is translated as CASRRTGTGNTEAFF.

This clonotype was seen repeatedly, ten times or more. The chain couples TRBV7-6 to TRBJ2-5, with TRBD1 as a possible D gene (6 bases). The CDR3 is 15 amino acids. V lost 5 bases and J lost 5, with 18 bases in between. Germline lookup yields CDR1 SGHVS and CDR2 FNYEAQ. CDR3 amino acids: CASSPTGTPSETQYF. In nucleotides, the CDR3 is TGTGCCAGCAGCCCTACTGGGACACCCAGTGAGACCCAGTACTTC. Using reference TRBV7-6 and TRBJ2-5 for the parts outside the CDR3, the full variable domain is GAGVSQSPRYKVTKRGQDVALRCDPISGHVSLYWYRQALGQGPEFLTYFNYEAQQDKSGLPNDRFSAERPEGSISTLTIQRTEQRDSAMYRCASSPTGTPSETQYFGPGTRLLVL.

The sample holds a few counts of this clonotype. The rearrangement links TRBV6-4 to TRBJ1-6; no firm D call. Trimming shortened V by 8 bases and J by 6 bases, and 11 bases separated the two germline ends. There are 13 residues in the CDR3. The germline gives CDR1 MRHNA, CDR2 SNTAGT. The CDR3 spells CASVLAGNSPLHF. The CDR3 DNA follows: TGTGCCAGCGTTCTCGCGGGTAATTCACCCCTCCACTTT.

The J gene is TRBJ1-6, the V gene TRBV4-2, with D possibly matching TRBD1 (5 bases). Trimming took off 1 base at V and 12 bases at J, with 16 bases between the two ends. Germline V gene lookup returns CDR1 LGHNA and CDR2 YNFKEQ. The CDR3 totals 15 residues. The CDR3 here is CASSQGFQGDLPLHF. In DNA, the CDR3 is TGTGCCAGCAGCCAAGGATTTCAAGGGGATTTACCCCTCCACTTT.

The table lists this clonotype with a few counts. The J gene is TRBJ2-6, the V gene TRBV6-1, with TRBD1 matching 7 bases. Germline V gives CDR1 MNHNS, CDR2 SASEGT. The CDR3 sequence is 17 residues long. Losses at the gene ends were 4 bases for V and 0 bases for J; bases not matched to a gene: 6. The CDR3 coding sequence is TGTGCCAGCAGTGCAAGGGACAGCTTCTCTGGGGCCAACGTCCTGACTTTC. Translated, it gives CASSARDSFSGANVLTF.

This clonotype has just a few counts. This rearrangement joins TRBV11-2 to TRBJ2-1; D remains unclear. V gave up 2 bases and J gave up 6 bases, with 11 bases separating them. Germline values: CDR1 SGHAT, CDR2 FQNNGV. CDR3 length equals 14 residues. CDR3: CASSLPTVSNEQFF. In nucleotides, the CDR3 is TGTGCCAGCAGCTTACCCACTGTTAGCAATGAGCAGTTCTTC. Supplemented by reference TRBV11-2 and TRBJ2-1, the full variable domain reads EAGVAQSPRYKIIEKRQSVAFWCNPISGHATLYWYQQILGQGPKLLIQFQNNGVVDDSQLPKDRFSAERLKGVDSTLKIQPAKLEDSAVYLCASSLPTVSNEQFFGPGTRLTVL.

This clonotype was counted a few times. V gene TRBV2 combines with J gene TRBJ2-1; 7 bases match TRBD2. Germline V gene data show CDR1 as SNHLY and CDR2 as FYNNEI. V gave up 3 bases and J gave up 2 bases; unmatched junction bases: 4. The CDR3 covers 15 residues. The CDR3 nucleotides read TGTGCCAGCAGTGACCAGCGGGGCCCCTACAATGAGCAGTTCTTC. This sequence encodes CASSDQRGPYNEQFF.

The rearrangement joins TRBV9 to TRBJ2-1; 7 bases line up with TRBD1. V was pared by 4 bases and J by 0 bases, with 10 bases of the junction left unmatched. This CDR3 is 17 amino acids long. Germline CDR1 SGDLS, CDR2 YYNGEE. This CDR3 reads CASSYSGQESSYNEQFF. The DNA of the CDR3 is TGTGCCAGCAGCTACTCCGGACAGGAGAGCTCCTACAATGAGCAGTTCTTC.

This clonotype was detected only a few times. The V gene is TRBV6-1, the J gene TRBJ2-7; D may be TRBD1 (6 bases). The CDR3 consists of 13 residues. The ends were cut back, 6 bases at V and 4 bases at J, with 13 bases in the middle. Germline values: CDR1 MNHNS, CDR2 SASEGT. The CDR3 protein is CASSVQRGYEQYF. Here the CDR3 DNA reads TGTGCCAGCAGCGTCCAGAGGGGGTACGAGCAGTACTTC.

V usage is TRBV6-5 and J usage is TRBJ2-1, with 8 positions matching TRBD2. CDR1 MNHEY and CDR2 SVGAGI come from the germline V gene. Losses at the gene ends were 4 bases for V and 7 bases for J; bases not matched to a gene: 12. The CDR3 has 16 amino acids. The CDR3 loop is CASSFRWLAGLNEQFF. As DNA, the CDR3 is TGTGCCAGCAGTTTCCGGTGGCTAGCGGGCCTTAATGAGCAGTTCTTC.

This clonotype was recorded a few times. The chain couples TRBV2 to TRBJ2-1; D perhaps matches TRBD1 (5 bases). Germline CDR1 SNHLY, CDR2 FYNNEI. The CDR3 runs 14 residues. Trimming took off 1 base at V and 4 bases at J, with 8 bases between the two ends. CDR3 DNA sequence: TGTGCCAGCAGTGAAGGACAGAAATACAATGAGCAGTTCTTC. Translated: CASSEGQKYNEQFF.

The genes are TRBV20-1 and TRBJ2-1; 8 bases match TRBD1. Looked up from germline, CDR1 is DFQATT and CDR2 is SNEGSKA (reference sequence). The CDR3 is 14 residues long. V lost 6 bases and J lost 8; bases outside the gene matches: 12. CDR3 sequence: CSAPGQGLVDEQFF. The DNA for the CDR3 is TGCAGTGCCCCCGGACAGGGCTTGGTAGATGAGCAGTTCTTC.

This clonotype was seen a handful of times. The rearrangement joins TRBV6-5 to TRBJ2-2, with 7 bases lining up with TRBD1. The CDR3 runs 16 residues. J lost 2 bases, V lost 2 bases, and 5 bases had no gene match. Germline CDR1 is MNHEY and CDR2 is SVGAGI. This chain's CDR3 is CASSYGGQINTGELFF. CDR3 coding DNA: TGTGCCAGCAGTTACGGGGGACAGATTAACACCGGGGAGCTGTTTTTT.

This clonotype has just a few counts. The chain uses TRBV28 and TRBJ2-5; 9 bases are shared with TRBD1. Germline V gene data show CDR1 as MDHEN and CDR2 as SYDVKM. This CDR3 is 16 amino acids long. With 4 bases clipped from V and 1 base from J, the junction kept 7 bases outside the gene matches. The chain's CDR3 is CASSSFTGGGQETQYF. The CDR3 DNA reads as TGTGCCAGCAGTTCCTTTACAGGGGGCGGCCAAGAGACCCAGTACTTC.

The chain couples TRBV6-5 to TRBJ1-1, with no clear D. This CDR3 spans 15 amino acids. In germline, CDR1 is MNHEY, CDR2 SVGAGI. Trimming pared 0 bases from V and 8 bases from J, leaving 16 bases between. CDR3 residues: CASSYSFSSYFEAFF. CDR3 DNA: TGTGCCAGCAGTTACTCGTTTTCGTCTTACTTCGAAGCTTTCTTT.

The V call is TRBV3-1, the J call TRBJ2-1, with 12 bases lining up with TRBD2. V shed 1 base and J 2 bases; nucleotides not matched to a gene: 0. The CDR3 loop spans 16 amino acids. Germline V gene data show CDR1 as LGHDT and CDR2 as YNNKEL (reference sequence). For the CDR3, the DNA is TGTGCCAGCAGCCAAGCTAGCGGGGGGGCCTACAATGAGCAGTTCTTC. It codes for CASSQASGGAYNEQFF.